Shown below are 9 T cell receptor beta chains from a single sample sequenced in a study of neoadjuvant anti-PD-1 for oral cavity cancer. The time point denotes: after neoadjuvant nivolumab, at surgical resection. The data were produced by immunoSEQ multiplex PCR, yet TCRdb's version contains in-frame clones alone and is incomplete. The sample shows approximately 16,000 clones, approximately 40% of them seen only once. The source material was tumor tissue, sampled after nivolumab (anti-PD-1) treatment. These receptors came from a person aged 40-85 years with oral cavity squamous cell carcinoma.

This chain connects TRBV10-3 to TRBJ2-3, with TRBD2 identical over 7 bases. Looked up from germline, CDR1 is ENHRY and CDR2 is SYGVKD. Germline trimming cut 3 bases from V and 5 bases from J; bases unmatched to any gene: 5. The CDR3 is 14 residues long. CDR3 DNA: TGTGCCATCAGTGATGGCGGGGGAGGAGATACGCAGTATTTT. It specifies CAISDGGGGDTQYF.

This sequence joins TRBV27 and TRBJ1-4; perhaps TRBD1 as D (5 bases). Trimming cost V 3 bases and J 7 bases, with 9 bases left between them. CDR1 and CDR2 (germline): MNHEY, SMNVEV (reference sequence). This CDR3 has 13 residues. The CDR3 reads CASSFSGGEKLFF. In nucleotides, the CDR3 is TGTGCCAGCAGTTTCTCCGGGGGTGAAAAACTGTTTTTT.

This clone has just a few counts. This chain's CDR3 is CASSTLGNTEAFF. CDR3 nucleotide sequence: TGTGCCAGCAGCACTCTGGGTAACACTGAAGCTTTCTTT. The chain couples TRBV7-9 to TRBJ1-1; D ambiguous. The CDR3 consists of 13 residues. CDR1 SEHNR and CDR2 FQNEAQ come from the germline V gene (reference sequence). Trimming took 5 bases from V and 2 from J, leaving 9 bases between them.

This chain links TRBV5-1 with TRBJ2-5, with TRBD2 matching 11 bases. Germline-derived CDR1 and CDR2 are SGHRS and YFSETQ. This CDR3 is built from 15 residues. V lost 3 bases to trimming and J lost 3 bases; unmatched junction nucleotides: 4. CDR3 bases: TGCGCCAGCAGCTGGGGTAGCGGGGGGGAAGAGACCCAGTACTTC. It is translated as CASSWGSGGEETQYF.

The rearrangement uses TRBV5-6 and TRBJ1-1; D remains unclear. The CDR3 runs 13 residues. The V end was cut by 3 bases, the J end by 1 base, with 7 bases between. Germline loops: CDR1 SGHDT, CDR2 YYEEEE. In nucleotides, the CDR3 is TGTGCCAGCAGCTGGGGTCGGAACACTGAAGCTTTCTTT. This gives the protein CASSWGRNTEAFF.

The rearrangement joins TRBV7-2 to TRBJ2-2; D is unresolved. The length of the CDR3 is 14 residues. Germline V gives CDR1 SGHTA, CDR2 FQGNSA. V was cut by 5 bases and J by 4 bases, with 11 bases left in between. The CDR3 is CASSPRLGTGELFF. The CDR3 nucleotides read TGTGCCAGCAGCCCCCGACTGGGCACCGGGGAGCTGTTTTTT.

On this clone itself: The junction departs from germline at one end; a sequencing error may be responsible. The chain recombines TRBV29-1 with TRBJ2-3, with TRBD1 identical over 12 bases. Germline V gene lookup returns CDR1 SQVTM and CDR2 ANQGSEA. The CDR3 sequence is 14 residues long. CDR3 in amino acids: CSVDWGQGAETQYF. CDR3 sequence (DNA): TGCAGCGTTGATTGGGGACAGGGGGCAGAGACGCAGTATTTT.

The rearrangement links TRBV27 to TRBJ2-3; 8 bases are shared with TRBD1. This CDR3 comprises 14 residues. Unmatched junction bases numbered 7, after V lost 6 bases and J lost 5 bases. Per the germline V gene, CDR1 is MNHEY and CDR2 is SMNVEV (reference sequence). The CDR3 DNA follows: TGTGCCAGCAGCCGGACAGGGTACCGAGATACGCAGTATTTT. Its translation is CASSRTGYRDTQYF.

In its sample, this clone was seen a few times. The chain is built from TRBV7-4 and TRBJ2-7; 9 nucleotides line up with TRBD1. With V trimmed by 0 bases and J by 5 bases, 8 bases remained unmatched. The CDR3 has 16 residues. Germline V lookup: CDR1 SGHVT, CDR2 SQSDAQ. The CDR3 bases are TGTGCCAGCAGCTTAGCTAGGGACAGGGCTTTCAACGAGCAGTACTTC. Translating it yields CASSLARDRAFNEQYF.